One sample yielded the 16 T cell receptor beta chains listed below, sequenced in a study of T cell repertoires in cytomegalovirus infection. TCRdb called the reads again in MiXCR, with one record for every CDR3 protein. The sample contains roughly 200,000 distinct CDR3 sequences, about 18% of which appear only once. Sequenced sample: CD8+ T cells from PBMCs. The receptor set was obtained from a human donor in good health (CMV status not recorded). Some clones in this sample may be carry-over from other donors' samples.

This clonotype was seen a handful of times. This rearrangement joins TRBV7-3 to TRBJ1-1; no reliable D call. The CDR3 has 15 amino acids. Trimming left V 3 bases short and J 2 bases short, with 13 bases between. CDR1 and CDR2 (germline): SGHTA, FQGTGA. The CDR3 loop reads CASSLGIGINTEAFF. CDR3 DNA: TGTGCCAGCAGCTTGGGTATTGGGATAAACACTGAAGCTTTCTTT.

The genes are TRBV20-1 and TRBJ2-1; TRBD1 aligns across 10 bases. The trim removed 0 bases at V and 9 bases at J, leaving 8 bases unmatched. The CDR3 length is 15 residues. Looked up from germline, CDR1 is DFQATT and CDR2 is SNEGSKA (reference sequence). The chain's CDR3 is CSARDFGTGAGEQFF. In DNA form, the CDR3 reads TGCAGTGCTAGAGATTTTGGGACAGGGGCTGGTGAGCAGTTCTTC.

This clonotype was seen a handful of times. This chain links TRBV7-6 with TRBJ1-1, with 7 nucleotides matching TRBD1. J lost 8 bases, V lost 5 bases, and 2 bases had no gene match. The CDR3 consists of 11 residues. The germline V gene encodes CDR1 SGHVS and CDR2 FNYEAQ. CDR3 residues: CASSRDREAFF. In DNA, the CDR3 is TGTGCCAGCAGCCGGGACAGAGAAGCTTTCTTT.

The table lists this clonotype with a few counts. The rearrangement uses TRBV7-6 and TRBJ1-1; TRBD1 is a possible D gene (6 bases). CDR1 SGHVS and CDR2 FNYEAQ come from the germline V gene. The CDR3 has 14 residues. V was shortened by 5 bases and J by 5 bases, with 15 bases between the two germline ends. The CDR3 coding sequence is TGTGCCAGCAGCGGTCCGGGAGGGGGGACTGAAGCTTTCTTT. Translating it yields CASSGPGGGTEAFF.

This clonotype has just a few counts. The chain has TRBV7-2 and TRBJ2-7; 10 positions match TRBD2. Trimming took 1 base from V and 2 from J; bases not matched to a gene: 8. Germline CDR1 and CDR2: SGHTA and FQGNSA. This CDR3 region has 17 residues. CDR3 region: CASSLEGPLAGAYEQYF. The CDR3 coding sequence is TGTGCCAGCAGCTTAGAGGGGCCGCTAGCGGGGGCCTACGAGCAGTACTTC.

In this sample, this clonotype turned up a few times. The chain links TRBV4-1 to TRBJ2-2; 10 positions match TRBD1. Germline V lookup: CDR1 MGHRA, CDR2 YSYEKL. V lost 0 bases and J lost 0; bases outside the gene matches: 4. The CDR3 spans 18 residues. The CDR3 DNA is TGCGCCAGCAGCCAAGACGGACAGGGGGTCGCGAACACCGGGGAGCTGTTTTTT. It translates to CASSQDGQGVANTGELFF.

This clonotype was picked up a small number of times. The V call is TRBV4-3, the J call TRBJ1-2; tentatively, D is TRBD1 (5 bases). The CDR3 extends over 15 amino acids. Germline lookup yields CDR1 LGHNA and CDR2 YSLEER. V was cut by 0 bases and J by 2 bases, with 10 bases left in between. The CDR3 here is CASSQERGSNYGYTF. The CDR3 DNA is TGCGCCAGCAGCCAAGAACGGGGGTCCAACTATGGCTACACCTTC.

V gene TRBV28 combines with J gene TRBJ1-1; D remains unclear. From germline, CDR1 is MDHEN and CDR2 SYDVKM. V was pared by 3 bases and J by 3 bases, with 5 bases between. This CDR3 is built from 12 residues. CDR3 nucleotides: TGTGCCAGCAGTTTCTCTTACACTGAAGCTTTCTTT. It codes for CASSFSYTEAFF.

This chain connects TRBV6-5 to TRBJ2-7; D is unresolved. Germline lookup yields CDR1 MNHEY and CDR2 SVGAGI. Trimming removed 5 bases at V and 3 bases at J, with 26 bases between. CDR3 length equals 18 residues. The CDR3 is CASSLLAPQDGPLYEQYF. Written as DNA, the CDR3 is TGTGCCAGCAGTCTCCTCGCTCCTCAGGACGGCCCACTCTACGAGCAGTACTTC.

This clonotype has just a few counts. The chain is built from TRBV7-9 and TRBJ1-2, with 10 bases fitting TRBD1. Unmatched junction bases numbered 8, after V lost 5 bases and J lost 2 bases. CDR1 SEHNR and CDR2 FQNEAQ come from the germline V gene (reference sequence). The CDR3 runs 16 residues. The CDR3 is CASSDPGQGLNYGYTF. In DNA form, the CDR3 reads TGTGCCAGCAGCGACCCGGGACAGGGGTTAAACTATGGCTACACCTTC.

The J gene is TRBJ1-5, the V gene TRBV30; weak D call: TRBD1 (5 bases). Between the trimmed V and J ends, which lost 4 bases and 3 bases, there was a span of 16 bases. The CDR3 sequence is 15 residues long. Germline CDR1 reads GTSNPN; CDR2 reads SVGIG (reference sequence). Here the CDR3 DNA reads TGTGCCTGGAAGTATGGGGGACTGTCCAATCAGCCCCAGCATTTT. This codes for CAWKYGGLSNQPQHF.

This clonotype was picked up a small number of times. CDR3 DNA sequence: TGTGCCAGCAGTGAGGGTACCTCTGGGGCCAACGTCCTGACTTTC. Amino acids: CASSEGTSGANVLTF. This rearrangement joins TRBV6-1 to TRBJ2-6; D remains ambiguous. V was shortened by 3 bases and J by 0 bases, with 6 bases between the two germline ends. The CDR3 extends over 15 amino acids. CDR1 is MNHNS and CDR2 is SASEGT in the germline V gene.

This clonotype was observed a few times. V is TRBV7-9 and J is TRBJ2-6; 7 bases map to TRBD2. V lost 5 bases, J lost 13 bases, and 5 bases stayed unmatched. The CDR3 has 12 amino acids. The V gene's germline CDR1 is SEHNR and CDR2 FQNEAQ (reference sequence). This CDR3 reads CASSPLGLVLTF. The DNA for the CDR3 is TGTGCCAGCAGCCCCTTGGGACTAGTCCTGACTTTC. Together with reference TRBV7-9 and TRBJ2-6, the CDR3 gives the full variable domain: DTGVSQNPRHKITKRGQNVTFRCDPISEHNRLYWYRQTLGQGPEFLTYFQNEAQLEKSRLLSDRFSAERPKGSFSTLEIQRTEQGDSAMYLCASSPLGLVLTFGAGSRLTVL.

The chain has TRBV7-2 and TRBJ2-7; 9 bases align to TRBD2. Germline loops: CDR1 SGHTA, CDR2 FQGNSA. With V trimmed by 5 bases and J by 5 bases, 7 bases remained unmatched. The CDR3 has 14 amino acids. The chain's CDR3 is CASSEGLAHDEQYF. The DNA for the CDR3 is TGTGCCAGCAGCGAGGGACTAGCCCACGACGAGCAGTACTTC.

V gene TRBV19 combines with J gene TRBJ2-3; 9 positions match TRBD2. J gave up 0 bases and V 4 bases, and 5 bases lay outside the gene matches. CDR1 and CDR2 from the germline V gene are LNHDA and SQIVND (reference sequence). This CDR3 has 16 amino acids. The CDR3 coding sequence is TGTGCCAGTAGTACAGCGGGGGGTATAAGCACAGATACGCAGTATTTT. It encodes CASSTAGGISTDTQYF.

This clonotype was seen only a few times. V usage is TRBV6-5 and J usage is TRBJ2-1; tentatively, D is TRBD1 or TRBD2 (5 bases each). Looked up from germline, CDR1 is MNHEY and CDR2 is SVGAGI. Deletions cut 6 bases from V and 7 bases from J, with 19 bases between. CDR3 length: 15 residues. CDR3 bases: TGTGCCAGCAGCCCGAAGGGGAGACCATTGAATGAGCAGTTCTTC. This sequence encodes CASSPKGRPLNEQFF.